One sample yielded the 24 T cell receptor beta chains listed below, sequenced in a study of T-cell reconstitution after alpha-beta-depleted transplantation in children. For TCRbeta, the library was prepared with unique molecular identifiers. MiXCR, applied by TCRdb to the PCR reads, yields one record per CDR3 protein. The profile covers 150,000 to 250,000 distinct CDR3 sequences, with roughly 15% appearing a single time and less than 15% taken by the ten largest. The source was PBMCs from the stem cell graft donor, collected from the stem cell graft. These receptors originate from a human donor who donated a stem cell graft to a child with acute lymphoblastic leukemia.

The chain recombines TRBV6-4 with TRBJ2-3; D might be TRBD1 (6 bases). The CDR3 length is 18 residues. Germline values: CDR1 MRHNA, CDR2 SNTAGT. The V gene lost 5 bases and the J gene lost 5 bases, with 26 bases spanning the gap. The CDR3 loop reads CASSPEGQGTPPGDTQYF. The CDR3 nucleotides are TGTGCCAGCAGTCCTGAGGGACAAGGCACCCCGCCGGGAGATACGCAGTATTTT.

This clonotype was counted ten times or more. V gene TRBV7-9 combines with J gene TRBJ2-2; no reliable D call. V was shortened by 5 bases and J by 1 base, with 11 bases between the two germline ends. The length of the CDR3 is 15 residues. Germline V gives CDR1 SEHNR, CDR2 FQNEAQ (reference sequence). CDR3 DNA: TGTGCCAGCAGCCCCCTCGGGTTGAACACCGGGGAGCTGTTTTTT. It yields the protein CASSPLGLNTGELFF.

This clonotype was picked up many times. The chain links TRBV12-3 or TRBV12-4 to TRBJ1-2; no reliable D call. The CDR3 length is 13 residues. Trimming removed 5 bases at V and 8 bases at J, with 15 bases between. The CDR3 DNA follows: TGTGCCAGCAGTGTTCGGGCGGAGCCCGGCTACACCTTC. Translation: CASSVRAEPGYTF.

In this sample, this clonotype turned up many times. This sequence joins TRBV7-9 and TRBJ2-5; D is uncertain. V was shortened by 1 base and J by 5 bases, with 8 bases between the two germline ends. Germline CDR1 SEHNR, CDR2 FQNEAQ (reference sequence). The CDR3 covers 13 residues. CDR3 in DNA: TGTGCCAGCAGCTTAGTTCTCGGGGAGACCCAGTACTTC. It translates to CASSLVLGETQYF.

This clonotype was counted at least ten times. The chain uses TRBV12-3 or TRBV12-4 and TRBJ1-5, with a tentative D call TRBD1 (6 bases). This CDR3 is built from 13 residues. The V and J ends lost 5 bases and 11 bases respectively, with 16 bases between them. The DNA of the CDR3 is TGTGCCAGCAGTCCCCCGGGGGCAAAATCCCAGCATTTT. This codes for CASSPPGAKSQHF.

This clonotype was counted a few times. The rearrangement joins TRBV6-1 to TRBJ1-4, with 7 bases aligning to TRBD1. This CDR3 contains 14 residues. Per germline, CDR1 MNHNS and CDR2 SASEGT. V trimming: 6 bases; J trimming: 8 bases; junction bases outside the gene matches: 9. In nucleotides, the CDR3 is TGTGCCAGCAGCGACGACAGGGTTTGGGAAAAACTGTTTTTT. This codes for CASSDDRVWEKLFF.

This chain uses TRBV14 with TRBJ2-7; 7 bases are a match to TRBD1. This CDR3 contains 13 residues. Germline CDR1 and CDR2: SGHDN and FVKESK. V shed 4 bases, J shed 11 bases, and the junction held 11 bases outside the gene matches. CDR3 sequence (DNA): TGTGCCAGCAGCCTTGTCGGGACAGAGGTTGAGTACTTC. Translating gives CASSLVGTEVEYF.

This clonotype was seen more than once but under ten times. The chain uses TRBV20-1 and TRBJ2-7; TRBD2 matches at 8 bases. Per germline, CDR1 DFQATT and CDR2 SNEGSKA (reference sequence). V lost 7 bases to trimming and J lost 0 bases; unmatched junction nucleotides: 14. The CDR3 totals 16 residues. CDR3 nucleotide sequence: TGCAGTGTGTCCTTCCGGTCTAGCGGGTTCTCCTACGAGCAGTACTTC. Protein sequence: CSVSFRSSGFSYEQYF.

In its sample, this clonotype was seen many times. The V gene is TRBV5-1, the J gene TRBJ2-2; 10 nucleotides agree with TRBD2. The CDR3 sequence is 16 residues long. Trimming cost V 5 bases and J 1 base; bases outside gene matches: 5. Germline V gene data show CDR1 as SGHRS and CDR2 as YFSETQ. As DNA, the CDR3 is TGCGCCAGCAGATCCGGGACTAGCGAGAACACCGGGGAGCTGTTTTTT. It is translated as CASRSGTSENTGELFF.

This clonotype was observed a few times. The chain combines TRBV2 with TRBJ2-1, with 9 bases fitting TRBD2. CDR3 length: 19 residues. Germline V CDR1 and CDR2: SNHLY, FYNNEI. Unmatched junction bases numbered 20, after V lost 8 bases and J lost 3 bases. This CDR3 reads CASRPGGLASIFNYNEQFF. CDR3 bases: TGTGCCAGCCGGCCCGGAGGACTAGCGTCTATCTTTAACTACAATGAGCAGTTCTTC.

This chain links TRBV19 with TRBJ1-1; 12 nucleotides match TRBD1. The CDR3 length is 15 residues. From germline, CDR1 is LNHDA and CDR2 SQIVND (reference sequence). V dropped 9 bases and J dropped 1; count of bases not matched to a gene: 6. The CDR3 loop is CARRRDRGRNTEAFF. The CDR3 DNA sequence: TGTGCCAGACGCCGGGACAGGGGGCGGAACACTGAAGCTTTCTTT.

This clonotype has at least ten counts. The chain recombines TRBV27 with TRBJ1-5; weak D call: TRBD1 (5 bases). This CDR3 is built from 15 residues. Germline CDR1 MNHEY, CDR2 SMNVEV (reference sequence). V dropped 4 bases and J dropped 2 bases, with 12 bases sitting between them. The chain's CDR3 is CASSSHGTGNQPQHF. Written as DNA, the CDR3 is TGTGCCAGCAGTTCCCACGGGACTGGCAATCAGCCCCAGCATTTT.

The rearrangement uses TRBV20-1 and TRBJ2-1, with 13 bases lining up with TRBD2. The germline V gene encodes CDR1 DFQATT and CDR2 SNEGSKA (reference sequence). The CDR3 loop spans 20 amino acids. The V segment lost 4 bases and the J segment 1 base; nucleotides outside the gene matches: 16. The CDR3 sequence: CSATTSPGLAGLLSYNEQFF. In DNA form, the CDR3 reads TGCAGTGCTACAACCTCTCCGGGACTAGCGGGGCTACTATCCTACAATGAGCAGTTCTTC.

This clonotype has a count of ten or more. The gene calls are TRBV28 and TRBJ2-3; D is ambiguous. Per the germline V gene, CDR1 is MDHEN and CDR2 is SYDVKM. This CDR3 is built from 12 residues. Trimming stripped 5 bases from V and 6 bases from J, with 9 bases between. CDR3: CASSRRRDTQYF. The CDR3 nucleotides are TGTGCCAGCAGTCGTAGACGGGATACGCAGTATTTT.

This clonotype came up a few times. The rearrangement joins TRBV5-1 to TRBJ2-3, with a weak D call TRBD1 (5 bases). Germline V gene sequence: CDR1 SGHRS, CDR2 YFSETQ. The CDR3 sequence is 14 residues long. The V gene lost 6 bases and the J gene lost 0 bases, with 11 bases spanning the gap. DNA for the CDR3: TGCGCCAGCAAAGACAGCCCCAGCACAGATACGCAGTATTTT. As protein: CASKDSPSTDTQYF.

This clonotype was picked up a small number of times. CDR3 residues: CASSSMEVAGGPETGELFF. CDR3 sequence (DNA): TGTGCCAGCTCCTCGATGGAGGTAGCGGGAGGTCCGGAGACCGGGGAGCTGTTTTTT. This sequence joins TRBV3-1 and TRBJ2-2; 10 bases are shared with TRBD2. Germline values: CDR1 LGHDT, CDR2 YNNKEL (reference sequence). V was pared by 8 bases and J by 5 bases, with 20 bases of the junction left unmatched. This CDR3 is built from 19 residues.

At least ten counts were recorded for this clonotype. CDR3 sequence reads: CAIRQGVSTEAFF. The CDR3 DNA sequence: TGTGCCATCAGACAGGGTGTGAGCACTGAAGCTTTCTTT. V gene TRBV10-3 combines with J gene TRBJ1-1; D perhaps matches TRBD1 (6 bases). The CDR3 is made up of 13 amino acids. CDR1 is ENHRY, CDR2 SYGVKD, per germline. V lost 6 bases, J lost 4 bases, and 12 bases lay in between.

This clonotype has ten or more counts. The chain has TRBV5-1 and TRBJ2-1; 9 nucleotides agree with TRBD2. Germline values: CDR1 SGHRS, CDR2 YFSETQ. The CDR3 has 15 amino acids. Trimming took 7 bases from V and 9 from J; bases not matched to a gene: 14. The CDR3 DNA sequence: TGCGCCAGCGCCTCAGGCGCGGGAGGGTTCAGTGAGCAGTTCTTC. This codes for CASASGAGGFSEQFF.

This clonotype was seen at least ten times. The chain has TRBV6-1 and TRBJ2-3; weak D call: TRBD2 (5 bases). The V gene's germline CDR1 is MNHNS and CDR2 SASEGT. Trimming took 5 bases from V and 4 from J, leaving 19 bases between them. The CDR3 contains 16 residues. CDR3 sequence (DNA): TGTGCCAGCAGTCCGGGTAGTAGCATGGAGGCAGATACGCAGTATTTT. This encodes CASSPGSSMEADTQYF.

This clonotype was counted only a few times. The chain joins TRBV29-1 to TRBJ1-2; 8 bases line up with TRBD1. J was trimmed by 0 bases and V by 7 bases; bases with no gene match: 16. Germline CDR1 reads SQVTM; CDR2 reads ANQGSEA. The CDR3 is made up of 17 amino acids. CDR3 loop: CSDLDRECQPSNYGYTF. The CDR3 bases are TGCAGCGACTTGGACAGGGAGTGTCAGCCCTCTAACTATGGCTACACCTTC.

The chain links TRBV9 to TRBJ1-1; no firm D call. Germline V gene data show CDR1 as SGDLS and CDR2 as YYNGEE. With 3 bases removed from V and 4 bases from J, the gap between germline ends came to 16 bases. This CDR3 contains 15 residues. The CDR3 protein is CASSDTELRRTEAFF. Here the CDR3 DNA reads TGTGCCAGCAGCGATACAGAGTTGCGTCGCACTGAAGCTTTCTTT. Full variable domain (remainder filled in from reference TRBV9 and TRBJ1-1): DSGVTQTPKHLITATGQRVTLRCSPRSGDLSVYWYQQSLDQGLQFLIQYYNGEERAKGNILERFSAQQFPDLHSELNLSSLELGDSALYFCASSDTELRRTEAFFGQGTRLTVV.

This clonotype was seen at least ten times. V usage is TRBV7-6 and J usage is TRBJ2-1; unclear D gene. CDR3 length: 12 residues. The V end lost 3 bases, the J end lost 10 bases, and 10 bases lay between the germline ends. Germline V gives CDR1 SGHVS, CDR2 FNYEAQ. The CDR3 loop reads CASSFGPGEQFF. The CDR3 DNA reads TGTGCCAGCAGCTTCGGGCCCGGCGAGCAGTTCTTC.

This clonotype appeared many times. The conserved closing phenylalanine or tryptophan is absent in this CDR3, likely reflecting a read error. J is TRBJ2-2 and V is TRBV11-2, with TRBD2 matching over 14 bases. The germline V gene encodes CDR1 SGHAT and CDR2 FQNNGV. Losses at the gene ends were 5 bases for V and 6 bases for J; bases not matched to a gene: 8. This CDR3 comprises 17 residues. In DNA, the CDR3 is TGTGCCAGCAGCCCCTGGGGACTAGCGGGAGTGTCCGGGGAGCTGTTTTCT. Protein product: CASSPWGLAGVSGELFS.

This clonotype was counted ten times or more. This sequence joins TRBV11-2 and TRBJ2-7; no clear D gene. V was cut by 1 base and J by 8 bases, with 21 bases left in between. The CDR3 totals 16 residues. CDR1 is SGHAT and CDR2 is FQNNGV in the germline V gene. CDR3 sequence reads: CASSLVVGPSAPQQYF. In DNA form, the CDR3 reads TGTGCCAGCAGCTTAGTAGTCGGCCCATCTGCCCCACAGCAGTACTTC.